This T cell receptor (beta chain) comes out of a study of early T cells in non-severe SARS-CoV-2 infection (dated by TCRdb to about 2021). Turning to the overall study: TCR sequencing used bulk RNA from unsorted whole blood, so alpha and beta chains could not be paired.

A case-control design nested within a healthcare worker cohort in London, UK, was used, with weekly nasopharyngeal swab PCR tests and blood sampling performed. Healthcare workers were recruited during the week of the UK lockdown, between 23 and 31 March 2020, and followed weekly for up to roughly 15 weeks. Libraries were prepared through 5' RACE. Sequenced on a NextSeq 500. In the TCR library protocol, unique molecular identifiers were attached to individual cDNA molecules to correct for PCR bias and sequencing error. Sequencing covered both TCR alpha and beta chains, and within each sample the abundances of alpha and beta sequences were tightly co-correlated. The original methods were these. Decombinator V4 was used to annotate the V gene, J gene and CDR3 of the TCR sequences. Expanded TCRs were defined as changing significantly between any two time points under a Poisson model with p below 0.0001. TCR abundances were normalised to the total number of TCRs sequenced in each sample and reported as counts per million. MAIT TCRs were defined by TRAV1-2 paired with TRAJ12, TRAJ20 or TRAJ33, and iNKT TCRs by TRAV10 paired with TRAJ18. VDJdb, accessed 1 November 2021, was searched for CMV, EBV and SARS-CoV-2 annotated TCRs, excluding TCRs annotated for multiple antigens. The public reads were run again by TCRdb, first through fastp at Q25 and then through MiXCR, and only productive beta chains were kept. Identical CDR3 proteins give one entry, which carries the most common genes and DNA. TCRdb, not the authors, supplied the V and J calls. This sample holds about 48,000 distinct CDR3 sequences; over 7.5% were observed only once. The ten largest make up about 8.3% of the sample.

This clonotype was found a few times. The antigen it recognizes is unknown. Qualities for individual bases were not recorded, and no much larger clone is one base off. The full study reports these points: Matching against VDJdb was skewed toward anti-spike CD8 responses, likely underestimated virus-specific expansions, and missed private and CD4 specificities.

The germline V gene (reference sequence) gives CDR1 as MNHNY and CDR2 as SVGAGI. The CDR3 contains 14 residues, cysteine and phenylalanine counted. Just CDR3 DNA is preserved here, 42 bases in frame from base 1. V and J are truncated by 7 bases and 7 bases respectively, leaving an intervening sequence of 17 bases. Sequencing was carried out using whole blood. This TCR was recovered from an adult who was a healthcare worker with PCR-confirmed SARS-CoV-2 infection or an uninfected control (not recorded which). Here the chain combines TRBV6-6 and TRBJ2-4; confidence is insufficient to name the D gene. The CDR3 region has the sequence CASTPLEDPNIQYF. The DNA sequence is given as TGTGCCAGCACCCCATTAGAGGATCCCAACATTCAGTACTTC.